A few counts support the clone carrying this TCR beta chain. Its antigen is currently unknown. This CDR3 is 13 amino acids long. V lost 3 bases to trimming and J lost 5 bases, with 11 bases between them. From germline, CDR1 is SGDLS and CDR2 YYNGEE. This entry belongs to a study of a mutant IDH1 vaccine in newly diagnosed glioma. Study details: Across weeks 1, 3, 5, 7, 11, 15, 19 and 23, patients received a vaccination each time, eight in all.

Assay used: immunoSEQ multiplex PCR; TCRdb lists only in-frame clones, some missing. The sample contains about 54,000 clones, under 90% of which appear only once. Findings of the study overall: Researchers report vaccine-induced immune responses in 80% to 95% of patients.

The time point: week 23, last vaccination. Doses of 300 ug of mutant IDH1 20-mer peptide were given with topical imiquimod. Patients carried new grade 3 or 4 IDH1-mutant astrocytomas lacking nuclear ATRX. This sequence joins TRBV9 and TRBJ1-1, with D maybe TRBD1 (6 bases). This clonotype was sampled from a man between 35 and 55 years old with glioma. The material was PBMCs, obtained from a glioma patient whose treatment included an IDH1 peptide vaccine. The CDR3 here is CASSAQGYTEAFF. In DNA form, the CDR3 reads TGTGCCAGCAGCGCGCAGGGGTATACTGAAGCTTTCTTT.